One sample yielded the 25 T cell receptor beta chains listed below, sequenced in a study of molecular identifiers for immune sequencing clone quantification. TCRdb fed the PCR reads into MiXCR, producing one record per CDR3 protein. The repertoire holds about 100,000 distinct CDR3 sequences, about 35% seen once, with under 5.5% in the top ten. Sequencing was carried out using naive CD8+ T cells from blood, with Jurkat cell RNA spiked in. Stated subset: FACS-sorted CD8+CD4-CCR7+CD45RA+ naive T cells. These receptors were taken from a human donor in good health. Some libraries in this study had Jurkat cell RNA spiked in.

Turning to this clonotype: A much larger clone differs by one base, so this may be a read error. CDR3 sequence: CASSQDFGVYQPQHF. The DNA for the CDR3 is TGCGCCAGCAGCCAAGATTTCGGAGTTTATCAGCCCCAGCATTTT. The chain couples TRBV4-3 to TRBJ1-5; D gene uncertain. CDR1 and CDR2 from the germline V gene are LGHNA and YSLEER. The V end lost 0 bases, the J end lost 5 bases, and 11 bases lay between the germline ends. This CDR3 is built from 15 residues.

As to this clonotype: The germline gene is not matched at one end of the junction; a read error may be the cause. This chain links TRBV11-2 with TRBJ1-2, with D unresolved. CDR1 is SGHAT, CDR2 FQNNGV, per germline. The CDR3 loop spans 14 amino acids. CDR3 nucleotide sequence: TGTGCCAGCAGCTTAGTGCCTGGAAACTATGGCTACGCCTTC. This gives the protein CASSLVPGNYGYAF.

This clonotype came up once. This may come from a read error, since a much larger clone is one base off. The J gene is TRBJ1-1, the V gene TRBV19; no definite D call. This CDR3 is built from 15 residues. The V gene lost 1 base and the J gene lost 3 bases, with 12 bases spanning the gap. CDR1 is LNHDA and CDR2 is SQIVND in the germline V gene (reference sequence). The DNA of the CDR3 is TGTGCCAGTAGTATAGTCAATGTACGGGACACTGAAGCTTTCTTT. It encodes CASSIVNVRDTEAFF.

On this clonotype itself: This may stem from a read error, because a much larger clone lies one nucleotide away. V gene TRBV19 combines with J gene TRBJ2-7; D might be TRBD1 or TRBD2, each matching 5 bases. The germline gives CDR1 LNHDA, CDR2 SQIVND (reference sequence). The CDR3 is 15 amino acids. The V and J ends lost 5 bases and 3 bases respectively, with 17 bases between them. CDR3 sequence reads: CASSGTQRMLYEQYF. CDR3 sequence (DNA): TGTGCCAGTAGTGGGACCCAGCGGATGCTCTACGAGCAGTACTTC.

CDR3 DNA sequence: TGTGCTAGTGGCTGGCAACGAGACAGATCTATTACGATTGAGCAGTACTTC. Amino acid sequence: CASGWQRDRSITIEQYF. The rearrangement uses TRBV12-5 and TRBJ2-7; possible D gene TRBD1, 5 bases. The germline V gene has CDR1 LGHNT and CDR2 FRNRAP. The CDR3 sequence is 17 residues long. Trimming took 6 bases from V and 7 from J, leaving 28 bases between them.

The V gene is TRBV9, the J gene TRBJ2-3; 10 nucleotides match TRBD2. The CDR3 contains 17 residues. Per the germline V gene, CDR1 is SGDLS and CDR2 is YYNGEE. V was pared by 0 bases and J by 0 bases, with 4 bases of the junction left unmatched. The CDR3 spells CASSVVSGRVSTDTQYF. The CDR3, as DNA: TGTGCCAGCAGCGTAGTAAGCGGGAGGGTTAGCACAGATACGCAGTATTTT.

This clonotype came up many times. The chain uses TRBV24-1 and TRBJ2-1, with a weak D call TRBD1 (6 bases). CDR1 and CDR2 (germline): KGHDR, SFDVKD. Trimming removed 2 bases at V and 8 bases at J, with 9 bases between. The CDR3 consists of 13 residues. The CDR3 protein is CATSDWGLDEQFF. In nucleotides, the CDR3 is TGTGCCACCAGTGATTGGGGGCTCGATGAGCAGTTCTTC.

The chain combines TRBV19 with TRBJ2-7; the D call may be TRBD1 or TRBD2 (5 bases each). The CDR3 extends over 15 amino acids. CDR1 and CDR2 (germline): LNHDA, SQIVND (reference sequence). Between the trimmed V and J ends, which lost 8 bases and 1 base, there was a span of 18 bases. The CDR3 DNA follows: TGTGCCAGTTCAGTGGGACCTGGGGCGTCCTACGAGCAGTACTTC. Translated, it gives CASSVGPGASYEQYF. Using reference TRBV19 and TRBJ2-7 for the parts outside the CDR3, the full variable domain is DGGITQSPKYLFRKEGQNVTLSCEQNLNHDAMYWYRQDPGQGLRLIYYSQIVNDFQKGDIAEGYSVSREKKESFPLTVTSAQKNPTAFYLCASSVGPGASYEQYFGPGTRLTVT.

This clonotype came up once. A much larger clonotype is one base distant, so this may be a read error. This sequence joins TRBV10-2 and TRBJ2-4; a possible D gene is TRBD2 (5 bases). CDR3 length: 11 residues. Germline V gene sequence: CDR1 WSHSY, CDR2 SAAADI. The CDR3 loop reads CASTGSDIRYF. CDR3 in DNA: TGCGCCAGCACGGGGAGTGACATTCGGTACTTC.

The count of this clonotype is one. Just one base apart from a much larger clone, this may be a read error. The chain couples TRBV9 to TRBJ2-5; 7 nucleotides match TRBD2. This CDR3 region has 15 residues. V shed 4 bases, J shed 9 bases, and the junction held 15 bases outside the gene matches. Germline CDR1 and CDR2: SGDLS and YYNGEE. CDR3 sequence reads: CASSRSGTTGESQYF. The CDR3 coding sequence is TGTGCCAGCAGCCGAAGCGGGACCACGGGGGAGTCCCAGTACTTC.

This clonotype has more than one count but fewer than ten. The V gene is TRBV6-5, the J gene TRBJ2-7, with TRBD2 identical over 8 bases. The length of the CDR3 is 15 residues. The germline V gene has CDR1 MNHEY and CDR2 SVGAGI. Unmatched junction bases numbered 5, after V lost 0 bases and J lost 4 bases. The CDR3 region is CASSYSPGLEYEQYF. Here the CDR3 DNA reads TGTGCCAGCAGTTACTCTCCGGGACTAGAGTACGAGCAGTACTTC.

In this sample, this clonotype turned up many times. This chain links TRBV7-2 with TRBJ2-1; a possible D gene is TRBD2 (5 bases). Trimming removed 3 bases at V and 2 bases at J, with 11 bases between. The CDR3 spans 15 residues. CDR1 and CDR2 from the germline V gene are SGHTA and FQGNSA. CDR3 in amino acids: CASSFPADPYNEQFF. In nucleotides, the CDR3 is TGTGCCAGCAGCTTCCCAGCGGACCCCTACAATGAGCAGTTCTTC.

The CDR3 here is CATSTGQPYEQYF. The CDR3 coding sequence is TGTGCCACCAGCACGGGACAGCCCTACGAGCAGTACTTC. The chain couples TRBV15 to TRBJ2-7; 7 positions match TRBD1. Per the germline V gene, CDR1 is LNHNV and CDR2 is YYDKDF (reference sequence). The CDR3 covers 13 residues. The J segment lost 2 bases and the V segment lost 4 bases, leaving 2 bases of the junction unmatched.

The rearrangement links TRBV4-2 to TRBJ2-1; the match to TRBD1 covers 7 bases. There are 16 residues in the CDR3. Trimming at V came to 2 bases and at J to 6 bases, leaving 10 bases not matched to a gene. The V gene's germline CDR1 is LGHNA and CDR2 YNFKEQ. The CDR3 loop reads CASSQPARDSSNEQFF. The CDR3 nucleotides read TGTGCCAGCAGCCAACCAGCCCGGGACAGCTCCAATGAGCAGTTCTTC.

This clonotype has more than one count but fewer than ten. The chain joins TRBV28 to TRBJ2-7; possibly TRBD2 for D (5 bases). V was clipped by 5 bases and J by 2 bases, with 13 bases between them. The CDR3 covers 14 residues. CDR1 is MDHEN, CDR2 SYDVKM, per germline. CDR3 coding DNA: TGTGCCAGCAGTATCAGGCAGACTACCTACGAGCAGTACTTC. Translating gives CASSIRQTTYEQYF.

This clonotype has ten or more counts. The chain carries TRBV7-9 and TRBJ2-7, with TRBD2 as a possible D gene (6 bases). V was cut by 6 bases and J by 2 bases, with 14 bases left in between. In germline, CDR1 is SEHNR, CDR2 FQNEAQ (reference sequence). CDR3 size: 14 residues. The CDR3 DNA follows: TGTGCCAGCAGGGGCGGGACGGCTCCCTACGAGCAGTACTTC. Its protein product is CASRGGTAPYEQYF.

This clonotype has only a few counts. This chain uses TRBV15 with TRBJ2-3, with 9 bases lining up with TRBD2. The CDR3 runs 14 residues. Germline CDR1 and CDR2: LNHNV and YYDKDF (reference sequence). Trimming at V came to 10 bases and at J to 6 bases, leaving 11 bases not matched to a gene. As DNA, the CDR3 is TGTGCCAGCTCACGCCAGCGGGAGGAGGATACGCAGTATTTT. Translating it yields CASSRQREEDTQYF.

The chain uses TRBV28 and TRBJ1-3, with D tentatively TRBD1 (6 bases). V shed 6 bases and J shed 10 bases, with 10 bases lying between them. The CDR3 spans 11 residues. Germline CDR1 reads MDHEN; CDR2 reads SYDVKM. The CDR3 is CASRRDKTIYF. The DNA for the CDR3 is TGTGCCAGCAGGAGGGACAAAACCATATATTTT.

This clonotype came up once. This rearrangement joins TRBV19 to TRBJ2-1; perhaps TRBD2 as D (6 bases). The CDR3 is made up of 16 amino acids. Trimming pared 3 bases from V and 4 bases from J, leaving 16 bases between. The germline CDR1 and CDR2 sequences are LNHDA and SQIVND (reference sequence). The chain's CDR3 is CASSISGRAPYNEQFF. As DNA, the CDR3 is TGTGCCAGTAGTATCAGCGGGCGGGCACCTTACAATGAGCAGTTCTTC.

This clonotype was found a few times. The chain links TRBV20-1 to TRBJ2-1, with TRBD2 matching over 8 bases. The CDR3 loop spans 13 amino acids. CDR1 and CDR2 (germline): DFQATT, SNEGSKA (reference sequence). The J segment lost 5 bases and the V segment lost 3 bases, leaving 3 bases of the junction unmatched. CDR3 DNA sequence: TGCAGTGCTAGTCTTAGCGGGAACAATGAGCAGTTCTTC. Its protein is CSASLSGNNEQFF.

V and J are TRBV15 and TRBJ1-1; D may be TRBD1 (6 bases). Germline-derived CDR1 and CDR2 are LNHNV and YYDKDF (reference sequence). V was trimmed by 5 bases and J by 4 bases, leaving 14 bases between them. The CDR3 loop spans 14 amino acids. The CDR3 DNA reads as TGTGCCACCAGCGTAGGGTCCAGGGGCACTGAAGCTTTCTTT. Translated: CATSVGSRGTEAFF.

As to this clonotype: Since a much larger clone is just one base distant, this may be a read error. The rearrangement uses TRBV14 and TRBJ2-7; unclear D gene. The CDR3 loop spans 11 amino acids. Germline V gene data show CDR1 as SGHDN and CDR2 as FVKESK. Between the trimmed V and J ends, which lost 5 bases and 5 bases, there was a span of 7 bases. The CDR3 here is CASSEYHEQYF. The CDR3 nucleotides read TGTGCCAGCAGCGAGTACCACGAGCAGTACTTC.

This clonotype has only a few counts. This chain uses TRBV19 with TRBJ2-5; 10 bases align to TRBD2. The CDR3 length is 16 residues. The V and J ends lost 3 bases and 5 bases, in that order; junction bases with no gene match: 9. Germline V lookup: CDR1 LNHDA, CDR2 SQIVND (reference sequence). CDR3 bases: TGTGCCAGTAGTATGGTGAGCGGGAGGGCCCTGGAGACCCAGTACTTC. This translates into CASSMVSGRALETQYF.

V gene TRBV24-1 combines with J gene TRBJ2-1; D is perhaps TRBD2 (6 bases). The germline V gene encodes CDR1 KGHDR and CDR2 SFDVKD. CDR3 length: 12 amino acids. Deletions cut 7 bases from V and 7 bases from J, with 10 bases between. The CDR3 sequence: CATSRLANEQFF. CDR3 coding DNA: TGTGCCACCAGCAGGCTAGCGAATGAGCAGTTCTTC.

This clonotype showed up just once. The CDR3 does not end in the conserved phenylalanine or tryptophan, so this is likely a read error. The rearrangement joins TRBV9 to TRBJ2-2; D ambiguous. The CDR3 consists of 13 residues. The ends were cut back, 0 bases at V and 5 bases at J, with 5 bases in the middle. CDR1 and CDR2 from the germline V gene are SGDLS and YYNGEE. CDR3 nucleotide sequence: TGTGCCAGCAGCGTAGTGAGTACCGGGGAGCTGTTTCTT. Protein: CASSVVSTGELFL.